The 25 T cell receptor beta chains listed next were all sequenced from one sample in a study of prognosis after radiotherapy for stage I lung cancer. Two-round multiplex PCR on genomic DNA was the method by which TCR beta CDR3 was amplified. With primers specific to each TRBV and TRBJ gene, the first-round PCR was performed. TCRdb fed the multiplex PCR reads into MiXCR, producing one record per CDR3 protein. The table shows just over 30,000 distinct CDR3 sequences, with 25% to 40% occurring only once. This material consisted of PBMCs, taken before or after stereotactic body radiation therapy (not recorded which). The receptors stem from a donor older than 45 with non-small cell lung cancer.

Many counts were recorded for this clonotype. This sequence joins TRBV7-3 and TRBJ2-1; 9 nucleotides line up with TRBD2. CDR3 length: 14 residues. Germline CDR1 reads SGHTA; CDR2 reads FQGTGA. Trimming cost V 5 bases and J 7 bases; bases outside gene matches: 6. The CDR3 sequence is CASSSPGLANEQFF. The CDR3 DNA is TGTGCCAGCAGCAGCCCGGGACTAGCTAATGAGCAGTTCTTC.

This clonotype was recorded at least ten times. Here the CDR3 reads CASSEGRQNYEQYF. CDR3 DNA sequence: TGTGCCAGCAGTGAAGGTAGACAGAACTACGAGCAGTACTTC. The chain recombines TRBV2 with TRBJ2-7, with a weak D call TRBD1 (5 bases). CDR3 length equals 14 residues. V was clipped by 1 base and J by 3 bases, with 10 bases between them. The germline gives CDR1 SNHLY, CDR2 FYNNEI.

Ten or more counts support this clonotype. CDR3 sequence: CASSSFRGNNEQFF. CDR3 sequence (DNA): TGTGCCAGCAGTTCCTTCAGGGGGAACAATGAGCAGTTCTTC. The chain joins TRBV28 to TRBJ2-1; 7 bases match TRBD1. V trimming: 4 bases; J trimming: 5 bases; junction bases outside the gene matches: 5. This CDR3 contains 14 residues. Germline V CDR1 and CDR2: MDHEN, SYDVKM.

This clonotype has just one count. One base away lies a much larger clone, so this may be a sequencing read error. CDR3 loop: CASSVYPGTEAFF. The CDR3 DNA reads as TGTGCCAGCAGCGTGTACCCGGGAACTGAAGCTTTCTTT. V and J are TRBV9 and TRBJ1-1; D is unclear. V gave up 2 bases and J gave up 5 bases, with 10 bases separating them. The CDR3 sequence is 13 residues long. CDR1 and CDR2 (germline): SGDLS, YYNGEE.

Details on this clonotype: It may be a read error: a sequence one base away is much more abundant. The chain links TRBV11-1 to TRBJ1-1, with D possibly being TRBD1 (5 bases). This CDR3 comprises 15 residues. Germline-derived CDR1 and CDR2 are SGHAT and FQDESV (reference sequence). CDR3 bases: TGTTCCAGCAGCTTTTCTCTGGGGGATGGCACTGAAGCTTTCTTT. Its translation: CSSSFSLGDGTEAFF.

As regards this clonotype: A much larger clonotype is one base distant, so this may be a read error. V usage is TRBV6-4 and J usage is TRBJ2-5; 8 bases agree with TRBD2. The CDR3 is made up of 18 amino acids. Germline CDR1 and CDR2: MRHNA and SNTAGT. J lost 5 bases, V lost 6 bases, and 20 bases had no gene match. The CDR3 DNA is TGTGCCAGCAGCGAAGGGACTATCGGGAGGGCCGTGCTGGAGACCCAGTACTTC. It yields the protein CASSEGTIGRAVLETQYF.

This clonotype has at least ten counts. CDR3: CASSEGEGQAQETQYF. DNA of the CDR3: TGTGCCAGCAGTGAAGGTGAGGGACAGGCACAAGAGACCCAGTACTTC. The chain recombines TRBV6-1 with TRBJ2-5; 8 bases are shared with TRBD1. Germline V gene data show CDR1 as MNHNS and CDR2 as SASEGT. Germline trimming cut 1 base from V and 2 bases from J; bases unmatched to any gene: 6. The CDR3 spans 16 residues.

This clonotype came up many times. The CDR3 reads CASSFGGILAKNIQYF. The CDR3 nucleotides read TGTGCCAGCAGTTTCGGGGGAATACTAGCCAAAAACATTCAGTACTTC. The V and J genes are TRBV12-3 or TRBV12-4 and TRBJ2-4, with TRBD2 as a possible D gene (6 bases). The V and J ends lost 3 bases and 0 bases respectively, with 12 bases between them. The CDR3 spans 16 residues.

This clonotype occurred many times. The chain employs TRBV14 and TRBJ1-2; possibly TRBD1 for D (5 bases). The CDR3 consists of 13 residues. Germline lookup yields CDR1 SGHDN and CDR2 FVKESK. The germline V and J ends were trimmed by 2 bases and 6 bases, with 10 bases remaining between them. The CDR3 loop is CASSQYGGDGYTF. CDR3 in DNA: TGTGCCAGCAGCCAATACGGGGGGGATGGCTACACCTTC.

This clonotype ranks as medium-sized (0.01 to 0.1%). The genes are TRBV5-1 and TRBJ2-1, with 7 positions matching TRBD1. The CDR3 has 16 amino acids. Germline CDR1 is SGHRS and CDR2 is YFSETQ. V was pared by 0 bases and J by 0 bases, with 3 bases of the junction left unmatched. CDR3 sequence: CASSLGAGGSYNEQFF. The CDR3 region has the DNA TGCGCCAGCAGCTTGGGGGCAGGGGGCTCCTACAATGAGCAGTTCTTC. The variable domain in full, completed from reference TRBV5-1 and TRBJ2-1, reads KAGVTQTPRYLIKTRGQQVTLSCSPISGHRSVSWYQQTPGQGLQFLFEYFSETQRNKGNFPGRFSGRQFSNSRSEMNVSTLELGDSALYLCASSLGAGGSYNEQFFGPGTRLTVL.

The chain is built from TRBV6-2 or TRBV6-3 and TRBJ2-6, with D perhaps matching TRBD2 (6 bases). Germline lookup yields CDR1 MNHEY and CDR2 SVGEGT. This CDR3 is 15 amino acids long. V was trimmed by 5 bases and J by 2 bases, leaving 10 bases between them. The chain's CDR3 is CASSEWRAGANVLTF. The CDR3 nucleotides read TGTGCCAGCAGTGAATGGAGGGCTGGGGCCAACGTCCTGACTTTC.

As regards this clonotype: A far larger clone is a single base away, which makes a read error likely. V and J are TRBV6-4 and TRBJ2-7; D perhaps matches TRBD2 (6 bases). The germline V gene has CDR1 MRHNA and CDR2 SNTAGT. V was clipped by 8 bases and J by 3 bases, with 23 bases between them. The CDR3 covers 16 residues. The CDR3 sequence is CASRPAGGEYYYEQYF. CDR3 DNA: TGTGCCAGCCGTCCGGCAGGAGGGGAGTATTACTACGAGCAGTACTTC.

This clonotype was seen ten or more times. The DNA of the CDR3 is TGTGCCAGCAGCTTAGAGGTGTTCTATGGCTACACCTTC. Its translation: CASSLEVFYGYTF. This sequence joins TRBV7-8 and TRBJ1-2; unclear D gene. The CDR3 consists of 13 residues. CDR1 is SGHVS and CDR2 is FQNEAQ in the germline V gene. Trimming removed 1 base from V and 4 bases from J, with 7 bases in between.

This clonotype showed up many times. The CDR3 sequence is CASSTMGYNSPLHF. DNA of the CDR3: TGTGCCAGCAGTACAATGGGGTATAATTCACCCCTCCACTTT. This chain uses TRBV12-3 or TRBV12-4 with TRBJ1-6, with D unclear. The CDR3 loop spans 14 amino acids. V was shortened by 5 bases and J by 4 bases, with 9 bases between the two germline ends.

About this clonotype: A read error is possible here, since a much larger clone lies one base away. The genes are TRBV10-3 and TRBJ2-2; the D gene is possibly TRBD1 (6 bases). The CDR3 runs to 16 residues. Germline CDR1 is ENHRY and CDR2 is SYGVKD. Trimming removed 3 bases from V and 5 bases from J, with 16 bases in between. CDR3 DNA sequence: TGTGCCATCAGTGATGTGGCACAGGGCGGGACCGGGGAGCTGTTTTTT. It translates to CAISDVAQGGTGELFF.

The chain links TRBV19 to TRBJ2-1, with TRBD2 matching 11 bases. In germline, CDR1 is LNHDA, CDR2 SQIVND (reference sequence). V gave up 6 bases and J gave up 3 bases; unmatched junction bases: 10. This CDR3 region has 17 residues. The CDR3 nucleotides read TGTGCCAGTAGCTCGTCCGGGCTAGCGGGAGGCTACAATGAGCAGTTCTTC. Translation: CASSSSGLAGGYNEQFF.

As concerns this clonotype: A junction boundary mismatches the germline segment, possibly from a read error. This chain links TRBV2 with TRBJ2-7; 13 bases line up with TRBD2. Germline assignment: CDR1 SNHLY and CDR2 FYNNEI. The CDR3 runs to 14 residues. The DNA for the CDR3 is TGTGTCAGCAGGGCGGGACTAGCGGGATCCGATCAGTACTTC. Encoded protein: CVSRAGLAGSDQYF.

The V gene is TRBV19, the J gene TRBJ2-2; 11 bases line up with TRBD1. V was clipped by 6 bases and J by 11 bases; unmatched bases: 5. The CDR3 spans 13 residues. Germline V gives CDR1 LNHDA, CDR2 SQIVND (reference sequence). This chain's CDR3 is CASSPGTGGELFF. In DNA form, the CDR3 reads TGTGCCAGTAGCCCGGGGACAGGGGGAGAGCTGTTTTTT.

This chain joins TRBV28 and TRBJ2-7, with TRBD2 matching 9 bases. In germline, CDR1 is MDHEN, CDR2 SYDVKM. This CDR3 has 17 residues. CDR3: CSISLELSGLASAEQYF. DNA for the CDR3: TGTTCCATCAGTTTGGAACTCTCGGGACTAGCATCTGCCGAGCAGTACTTC.

The chain joins TRBV19 to TRBJ1-5; D remains ambiguous. Germline CDR1 LNHDA, CDR2 SQIVND (reference sequence). V was cut by 2 bases and J by 7 bases, with 12 bases left in between. This CDR3 has 14 residues. CDR3 in DNA: TGTGCCAGTAGTATATCTCTGGAATCCCAGCCCCAGCATTTT. Translated, it gives CASSISLESQPQHF.

The count of this clonotype is one. J is TRBJ2-3 and V is TRBV12-3 or TRBV12-4, with D possibly matching TRBD2 (6 bases). The CDR3 is 16 residues long. V lost 5 bases and J lost 4, with 19 bases in between. The CDR3 region is CASSGGSGGPPDTQYF. CDR3 bases: TGTGCCAGCAGTGGGGGTAGCGGAGGCCCCCCAGATACGCAGTATTTT.

This clonotype was detected many times. This chain joins TRBV7-6 and TRBJ1-3; D possibly corresponds to TRBD1 (5 bases). Germline V CDR1 and CDR2: SGHVS, FNYEAQ. This CDR3 region has 17 residues. With 2 bases removed from V and 0 bases from J, the gap between germline ends came to 14 bases. CDR3 protein: CASSLNAGGFSGNTIYF. In nucleotides, the CDR3 is TGTGCCAGCAGCTTAAACGCGGGGGGTTTCTCTGGAAACACCATATATTTT.

The sample holds many counts of this clonotype. V is TRBV5-1 and J is TRBJ1-5; D perhaps matches TRBD1 (6 bases). Trimming stripped 0 bases from V and 2 bases from J, with 24 bases between. CDR3 length: 20 amino acids. Germline V gene data show CDR1 as SGHRS and CDR2 as YFSETQ. CDR3 protein: CASSLATSGSVGGRNQPQHF. For the CDR3, the DNA is TGCGCCAGCAGCTTGGCTACTAGCGGGAGTGTAGGGGGACGCAATCAGCCCCAGCATTTT.

At least ten counts were recorded for this clonotype. The CDR3 sequence is CAISEEGGARSYGYTF. The CDR3 nucleotides read TGTGCCATCAGTGAGGAAGGGGGGGCGAGGTCCTATGGCTACACCTTC. This chain joins TRBV10-3 and TRBJ1-2; D may be TRBD1 (6 bases). V lost 2 bases, J lost 4 bases, and 17 bases lay in between. Germline CDR1 ENHRY, CDR2 SYGVKD. The CDR3 runs to 16 residues.

The table lists this clonotype with a count of one. At one end the junction does not follow the germline gene, possibly because of a read error. The V gene is TRBV7-2, the J gene TRBJ2-7; D is perhaps TRBD1 or TRBD2 (5 bases each). This CDR3 region has 13 residues. CDR1 and CDR2 from the germline V gene are SGHTA and FQGNSA. The CDR3 sequence: CASIPTVDYEQHF. The DNA of the CDR3 is TGTGCCAGCATCCCGACAGTAGACTACGAGCAGCACTTC.